Listed here are 31 T cell receptor beta chains from one sample, sequenced in a study of T cell responses to AZD1222 COVID-19 vaccine. Sequencing used immunoSEQ multiplex PCR; TCRdb keeps in-frame clones, though not all of them. Here the sample spans 130,000 to 150,000 clones, more than 75% being singletons. Specimen: peripheral blood, collected on day 0 of AZD1222 vaccination. The receptors originated from an adult in good health.

The V gene is TRBV6-1, the J gene TRBJ2-2; no clear D. The V gene lost 3 bases and the J gene lost 6 bases, with 14 bases spanning the gap. Germline loops: CDR1 MNHNS, CDR2 SASEGT. This CDR3 is built from 15 residues. The CDR3: CASSEGLSGAGELFF. The CDR3 nucleotides are TGTGCCAGCAGTGAGGGTCTCTCGGGTGCCGGGGAGCTGTTTTTT.

This chain connects TRBV2 to TRBJ1-4; D perhaps matches TRBD1 (6 bases). The V and J ends lost 7 bases and 2 bases respectively, with 11 bases between them. This CDR3 comprises 14 residues. The germline V gene has CDR1 SNHLY and CDR2 FYNNEI. CDR3 in DNA: TGTGCCAGCAAGGGGGGGGTCACTAATGAAAAACTGTTTTTT. It is translated as CASKGGVTNEKLFF.

The rearrangement links TRBV15 to TRBJ1-4, with a tentative D call TRBD1 (5 bases). The CDR3 spans 16 residues. The V end was cut by 1 base, the J end by 2 bases, with 11 bases between. Germline CDR1 is LNHNV and CDR2 is YYDKDF (reference sequence). DNA for the CDR3: TGTGCCACCAGCAGAGGAGACAGTTGGACTAATGAAAAACTGTTTTTT. This encodes CATSRGDSWTNEKLFF.

The chain recombines TRBV19 with TRBJ1-6; D unclear. V dropped 4 bases and J dropped 8 bases, with 12 bases sitting between them. Germline V gene data show CDR1 as LNHDA and CDR2 as SQIVND (reference sequence). The CDR3 has 14 residues. In DNA, the CDR3 is TGTGCCAGTAGTAGAGGGCAGGCTGATTCACCCCTCCACTTT. Its protein is CASSRGQADSPLHF.

V and J are TRBV11-2 and TRBJ1-4; 7 bases match TRBD1. J was trimmed by 6 bases and V by 5 bases; bases with no gene match: 12. Germline-derived CDR1 and CDR2 are SGHAT and FQNNGV. This CDR3 has 16 residues. The CDR3 region has the DNA TGTGCCAGCAGCCCAACAGGGGCCTGGTCAGATGAAAAACTGTTTTTT. It is translated as CASSPTGAWSDEKLFF.

The rearrangement joins TRBV5-5 to TRBJ2-2; 8 bases fit TRBD1. There are 16 residues in the CDR3. Germline V CDR1 and CDR2: SGHKS, YYEKEE (reference sequence). V gave up 0 bases and J gave up 0 bases; unmatched junction bases: 1. CDR3 loop: CASSLEQGANTGELFF. In nucleotides, the CDR3 is TGTGCCAGCAGCTTGGAACAGGGGGCGAACACCGGGGAGCTGTTTTTT.

A single count supports this clone. The chain joins TRBV19 to TRBJ1-1; D gene uncertain. With 6 bases removed from V and 3 bases from J, the gap between germline ends came to 11 bases. CDR1 and CDR2 from the germline V gene are LNHDA and SQIVND (reference sequence). This CDR3 spans 13 amino acids. The DNA of the CDR3 is TGTGCCAGTAGGGAGGTAAGGGACACTGAAGCTTTCTTT. It encodes CASREVRDTEAFF.

This clone was seen once. The chain is built from TRBV7-2 and TRBJ1-1, with D perhaps TRBD1 (5 bases). The CDR3 is 13 amino acids. CDR1 is SGHTA, CDR2 FQGNSA, per germline. The V end was cut by 8 bases, the J end by 1 base, with 11 bases between. CDR3: CASLLDRNTEAFF. The CDR3 DNA follows: TGTGCCAGCCTTCTCGACAGGAACACTGAAGCTTTCTTT. Using reference TRBV7-2 and TRBJ1-1 for the parts outside the CDR3, the full variable domain is GAGVSQSPSNKVTEKGKDVELRCDPISGHTALYWYRQSLGQGLEFLIYFQGNSAPDKSGLPSDRFSAERTGGSVSTLTIQRTQQEDSAVYLCASLLDRNTEAFFGQGTRLTVV.

The V and J genes are TRBV14 and TRBJ2-2; 11 bases agree with TRBD2. CDR1 SGHDN and CDR2 FVKESK come from the germline V gene. Trimming cost V 4 bases and J 3 bases; bases outside gene matches: 4. The CDR3 sequence is 16 residues long. Here the CDR3 DNA reads TGTGCCAGCAGCCGAGGGACTAGCGGATACACCGGGGAGCTGTTTTTT. It yields the protein CASSRGTSGYTGELFF.

This clone was counted a single time. The chain recombines TRBV3-1 (or the pseudogene TRBV3-2) with TRBJ2-1; 7 nucleotides align to TRBD1. The V segment lost 3 bases and the J segment 9 bases; nucleotides outside the gene matches: 5. This CDR3 spans 13 amino acids. Germline V gene sequence: CDR1 LGHDT, CDR2 YNNKEL (reference sequence). The CDR3 loop reads CASSHKGALEQFF. As DNA, the CDR3 is TGTGCCAGCAGCCATAAGGGGGCGCTTGAGCAGTTCTTC.

The chain couples TRBV28 to TRBJ2-7; 10 bases are shared with TRBD1. V was clipped by 4 bases and J by 4 bases; unmatched bases: 4. The germline V gene has CDR1 MDHEN and CDR2 SYDVKM. This CDR3 comprises 14 residues. CDR3 in amino acids: CASSWDRGPYEQYF. The CDR3 nucleotides are TGTGCCAGCAGTTGGGACAGGGGCCCTTACGAGCAGTACTTC. Using reference TRBV28 and TRBJ2-7 for the parts outside the CDR3, the full variable domain is DVKVTQSSRYLVKRTGEKVFLECVQDMDHENMFWYRQDPGLGLRLIYFSYDVKMKEKGDIPEGYSVSREKKERFSLILESASTNQTSMYLCASSWDRGPYEQYFGPGTRLTVT.

V is TRBV11-1 and J is TRBJ2-1; 7 nucleotides align to TRBD1. This CDR3 spans 16 amino acids. The V and J ends lost 5 bases and 2 bases, in that order; junction bases with no gene match: 9. Per the germline V gene, CDR1 is SGHAT and CDR2 is FQDESV (reference sequence). This chain's CDR3 is CASSARQGSTYNEQFF. In DNA, the CDR3 is TGTGCCAGCAGCGCCCGACAGGGATCGACCTACAATGAGCAGTTCTTC.

The V and J genes are TRBV7-2 and TRBJ2-2; D assignment may be TRBD1 or TRBD2 (6 bases each). V was pared by 6 bases and J by 5 bases, with 16 bases between. Germline CDR1 and CDR2: SGHTA and FQGNSA. The CDR3 covers 15 residues. The CDR3 nucleotides are TGTGCCAGCAGGGTCCAAGGGGGGCCTACCGGGGAGCTGTTTTTT. It translates to CASRVQGGPTGELFF.

The V call is TRBV21-1, the J call TRBJ2-5; the D call TRBD1 from the table was never checked on the DNA. TRBV21-1 counts as a pseudogene. The CDR3 consists of 16 residues. For the CDR3, the DNA is TGTGCCAGCAGCACAACGTTGACAGACCTCCAAGAGACCCAGTACTTC. It translates to CASSTTLTDLQETQYF.

V gene TRBV5-4 combines with J gene TRBJ2-3; no clear D gene. This CDR3 region has 12 residues. V was cut by 9 bases and J by 2 bases, with 10 bases left in between. Germline V lookup: CDR1 SGHNT, CDR2 YYREEE (reference sequence). The CDR3 protein is CATNHITDTQYF. As DNA, the CDR3 is TGTGCCACCAACCATATCACAGATACGCAGTATTTT.

The genes are TRBV19 and TRBJ1-5; D not resolved. Trimming cost V 6 bases and J 5 bases, with 11 bases left between them. The length of the CDR3 is 13 residues. The germline CDR1 and CDR2 sequences are LNHDA and SQIVND (reference sequence). CDR3 amino acids: CASSPERYQPQHF. The CDR3 DNA reads as TGTGCCAGTAGCCCCGAGAGGTATCAGCCCCAGCATTTT.

The J gene is TRBJ1-2, the V gene TRBV12-3 or TRBV12-4; TRBD1 is a possible D gene (6 bases). Trimming stripped 6 bases from V and 5 bases from J, with 13 bases between. The CDR3 contains 13 residues. CDR3 region: CASSEQGIYGYTF. For the CDR3, the DNA is TGTGCCAGCAGCGAACAGGGAATTTATGGCTACACCTTC.

The J gene is TRBJ2-1, the V gene TRBV27; tentative D call: TRBD1 (5 bases). The CDR3 has 15 amino acids. The V end was cut by 3 bases, the J end by 0 bases, with 9 bases between. Germline values: CDR1 MNHEY, CDR2 SMNVEV (reference sequence). In nucleotides, the CDR3 is TGTGCCAGCAGTTTGGACAAAGCCTCCTACAATGAGCAGTTCTTC. Amino acid sequence: CASSLDKASYNEQFF.

This chain uses TRBV25-1 with TRBJ1-4, with no clear D. CDR3 size: 14 residues. Germline V CDR1 and CDR2: MGHDK, SYGVNS. V gave up 5 bases and J gave up 4 bases, with 11 bases separating them. The CDR3 sequence: CASSWQSNNEKLFF. The CDR3 nucleotides read TGTGCCAGCAGTTGGCAGTCAAATAATGAAAAACTGTTTTTT.

CDR3 loop: CASSVTGGDFGYTF. The CDR3 region has the DNA TGTGCCAGCAGTGTAACAGGGGGCGACTTTGGCTACACCTTC. The genes are TRBV27 and TRBJ1-2, with 9 bases fitting TRBD1. The germline gives CDR1 MNHEY, CDR2 SMNVEV (reference sequence). The CDR3 totals 14 residues. V shed 5 bases, J shed 7 bases, and the junction held 8 bases outside the gene matches.

DNA for the CDR3: TGTGCCAGCAGCCGAGGGGCTAACTATGGCTACACCTTC. It encodes CASSRGANYGYTF. V and J are TRBV7-2 and TRBJ1-2; D is perhaps TRBD1 (5 bases). The CDR3 is 13 amino acids. Trimming removed 5 bases from V and 0 bases from J, with 7 bases in between. CDR1 and CDR2 from the germline V gene are SGHTA and FQGNSA.

This chain uses TRBV9 with TRBJ2-3, with TRBD1 identical over 7 bases. CDR1 and CDR2 (germline): SGDLS, YYNGEE. Trimming took 3 bases from V and 2 from J; bases not matched to a gene: 9. The CDR3 consists of 16 residues. In DNA, the CDR3 is TGTGCCAGCAGCGCCGGGACAGCCGACTACACAGATACGCAGTATTTT. Amino acids: CASSAGTADYTDTQYF.

This clone appeared once. This sequence joins TRBV7-2 and TRBJ2-1; D gene uncertain. Germline-derived CDR1 and CDR2 are SGHTA and FQGNSA. The CDR3 spans 14 residues. With 7 bases removed from V and 3 bases from J, the gap between germline ends came to 13 bases. The CDR3 region has the DNA TGTGCCAGCACCCAATATGGGGTCTACAATGAGCAGTTCTTC. It is translated as CASTQYGVYNEQFF.

V is TRBV19 and J is TRBJ1-2; no clear D. The V and J ends lost 0 bases and 4 bases respectively, with 15 bases between them. Germline-derived CDR1 and CDR2 are LNHDA and SQIVND (reference sequence). The CDR3 runs to 16 residues. CDR3 in DNA: TGTGCCAGTAGTATAGACCCCGGACGGACCCTCTATGGCTACACCTTC. Its protein is CASSIDPGRTLYGYTF.

The chain recombines TRBV7-2 with TRBJ2-7, with 7 bases matching TRBD2. V lost 4 bases, J lost 2 bases, and 2 bases stayed unmatched. Germline loops: CDR1 SGHTA, CDR2 FQGNSA. The CDR3 totals 13 residues. The CDR3 is CASSWGGAYEQYF. The DNA of the CDR3 is TGTGCCAGCAGCTGGGGGGGGGCCTACGAGCAGTACTTC.

This sequence joins TRBV4-3 and TRBJ2-1; 10 bases are a match to TRBD2. The trim removed 3 bases at V and 5 bases at J, leaving 1 base unmatched. Germline CDR1 and CDR2: LGHNA and YSLEER. CDR3 length: 14 amino acids. The CDR3 region is CASSQGLANNEQFF. CDR3 in DNA: TGCGCCAGCAGCCAGGGACTAGCGAACAATGAGCAGTTCTTC.

This sequence joins TRBV28 and TRBJ1-1, with unresolved D. The V gene's germline CDR1 is MDHEN and CDR2 SYDVKM. The CDR3 covers 14 residues. V shed 2 bases and J shed 3 bases, with 10 bases lying between them. CDR3 residues: CASSLNLGYTEAFF. CDR3 nucleotide sequence: TGTGCCAGCAGTTTAAATTTAGGGTACACTGAAGCTTTCTTT.

This clone has only a few counts. The V and J genes are TRBV9 and TRBJ1-2; D remains unclear. The length of the CDR3 is 14 residues. Per germline, CDR1 SGDLS and CDR2 YYNGEE. V shed 3 bases and J shed 4 bases, with 13 bases lying between them. CDR3 protein: CASSDSNAGYGYTF. In nucleotides, the CDR3 is TGTGCCAGCAGCGACTCGAACGCCGGCTATGGCTACACCTTC.

This clone showed up just once. The chain joins TRBV14 to TRBJ1-5; D call uncertain. In germline, CDR1 is SGHDN, CDR2 FVKESK. This CDR3 spans 13 amino acids. Trimming took off 4 bases at V and 3 bases at J, with 7 bases between the two ends. The CDR3 region has the DNA TGTGCCAGCAGCCGGCAGGTCAATCAGCCCCAGCATTTT. It codes for CASSRQVNQPQHF.

The chain combines TRBV6-2 or TRBV6-3 with TRBJ1-2; D is possibly TRBD1 (5 bases). The CDR3 totals 16 residues. Trimming stripped 5 bases from V and 2 bases from J, with 18 bases between. Looked up from germline, CDR1 is MNHEY and CDR2 is SVGEGT. This CDR3 is CASSTGSRSRNYGYTF. The CDR3, as DNA: TGTGCCAGCAGTACAGGTAGTCGGTCGCGAAACTATGGCTACACCTTC.

The chain has TRBV10-3 and TRBJ1-1; 10 bases are a match to TRBD1. The CDR3 is 15 residues long. Trimming removed 3 bases from V and 4 bases from J; junction bases left unmatched: 5. The germline CDR1 and CDR2 sequences are ENHRY and SYGVKD. For the CDR3, the DNA is TGTGCCATCAGTGATAGGACAGGGGGAACCACTGAAGCTTTCTTT. Translating gives CAISDRTGGTTEAFF.